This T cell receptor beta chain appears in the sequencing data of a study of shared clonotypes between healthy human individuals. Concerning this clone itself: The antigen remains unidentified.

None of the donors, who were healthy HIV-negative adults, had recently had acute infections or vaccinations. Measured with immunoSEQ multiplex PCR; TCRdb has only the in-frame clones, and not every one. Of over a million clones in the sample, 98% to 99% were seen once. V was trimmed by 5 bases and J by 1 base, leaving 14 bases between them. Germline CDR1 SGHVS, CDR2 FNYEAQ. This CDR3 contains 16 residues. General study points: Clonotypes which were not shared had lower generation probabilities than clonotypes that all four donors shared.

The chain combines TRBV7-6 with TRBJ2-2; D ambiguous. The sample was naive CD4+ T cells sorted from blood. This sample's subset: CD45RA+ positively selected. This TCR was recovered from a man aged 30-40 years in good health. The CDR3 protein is CASSTRLPQNTGELFF. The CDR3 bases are TGTGCCAGCAGCACTCGACTTCCCCAGAACACCGGGGAGCTGTTTTTT.